This record covers a single T cell receptor beta chain. V lost 6 bases and J lost 4, with 16 bases in between. The germline gives CDR1 SGHVS, CDR2 FQNEAQ. The CDR3 length is 15 residues. The data belong to a study of blood T cell repertoires in COVID-19. Here immunoSEQ multiplex PCR was the method, and the copy in TCRdb shows in-frame clones only, minus some. The table shows tens of thousands of clones, with roughly 68% occurring only once. Sequencing used peripheral blood. The chain combines TRBV7-8 with TRBJ1-5; the D gene is possibly TRBD1 (6 bases). This clonotype originated in a man older than 75 with acute or convalescent COVID-19. CDR3 loop: CASSQPGQGNQPQHF. CDR3 DNA: TGTGCCAGCAGTCAACCGGGACAAGGAAATCAGCCCCAGCATTTT.